These 28 T cell receptor beta chains share one sample of origin, sequenced in a study of blood T cell repertoires in COVID-19. TCRdb's table, derived via immunoSEQ multiplex PCR, lists solely in-frame clones and lacks some. The repertoire holds 100,000 to 120,000 clones, with approximately 90% as singletons. Sequencing input: peripheral blood. The receptors stem from a woman aged 70 to 79 who had recovered from COVID-19.

This clone has a single count. The genes are TRBV9 and TRBJ2-1; TRBD1 agrees at 8 bases. Germline assignment: CDR1 SGDLS and CDR2 YYNGEE. The CDR3 sequence is 15 residues long. V lost 0 bases, J lost 4 bases, and 3 bases stayed unmatched. CDR3 loop: CASSVVTGEYNEQFF. The CDR3 coding sequence is TGTGCCAGCAGCGTAGTGACAGGGGAATACAATGAGCAGTTCTTC.

The chain joins TRBV7-2 to TRBJ2-3; possibly TRBD2 for D (6 bases). In germline, CDR1 is SGHTA, CDR2 FQGNSA. V was shortened by 10 bases and J by 4 bases, with 12 bases between the two germline ends. CDR3 size: 12 residues. The CDR3 protein is CATGGYADTQYF. In DNA, the CDR3 is TGTGCCACCGGAGGGTATGCAGATACGCAGTATTTT.

This chain uses TRBV10-3 with TRBJ2-7, with D perhaps TRBD2 (6 bases). The CDR3 length is 15 residues. Trimming took 2 bases from V and 5 from J, leaving 16 bases between them. Germline CDR1 is ENHRY and CDR2 is SYGVKD. The CDR3 reads CAISEASGGNDEQYF. CDR3 DNA sequence: TGTGCCATCAGTGAGGCAAGTGGGGGGAACGACGAGCAGTACTTC.

The chain carries TRBV6-2 or TRBV6-3 and TRBJ1-5; TRBD1 matches 7 bases. Trimming at V came to 5 bases and at J to 8 bases, leaving 15 bases not matched to a gene. The CDR3 extends over 16 amino acids. CDR1 is MNHEY and CDR2 is SVGEGT in the germline V gene. CDR3 region: CASSDNVWTGQEPQHF. CDR3 coding DNA: TGTGCCAGCAGTGACAATGTTTGGACAGGCCAGGAGCCCCAGCATTTT.

The gene calls are TRBV30 and TRBJ1-4, with D perhaps matching TRBD1 (6 bases). The CDR3 loop spans 15 amino acids. Trimming took off 1 base at V and 4 bases at J, with 13 bases between the two ends. CDR1 is GTSNPN, CDR2 SVGIG, per germline (reference sequence). The CDR3 sequence: CAWSAGGGNNEKLFF. CDR3 nucleotides: TGTGCCTGGAGTGCGGGGGGCGGGAATAATGAAAAACTGTTTTTT.

This clone was detected only a few times. The V and J genes are TRBV19 and TRBJ2-7; tentatively, D is TRBD1 (8 bases). V shed 4 bases and J shed 3 bases, with 13 bases lying between them. The CDR3 totals 14 residues. Germline CDR1 LNHDA, CDR2 SQIVND (reference sequence). The CDR3 here is CASSTTGGDYEQYF. The CDR3 DNA is TGTGCCAGTAGTACAACAGGGGGGGACTACGAGCAGTACTTC.

The chain links TRBV6-1 to TRBJ2-3, with a tentative D call TRBD1 (6 bases). The CDR3 contains 15 residues. Trimming removed 3 bases at V and 4 bases at J, with 14 bases between. Germline V gene lookup returns CDR1 MNHNS and CDR2 SASEGT. Here the CDR3 reads CASSDQGPGADTQYF. CDR3 DNA: TGTGCCAGCAGTGACCAGGGACCAGGGGCAGATACGCAGTATTTT.

The gene calls are TRBV21-1 and TRBJ1-2; TRBD1 is the table's D call and was not checked against the DNA. TRBV21-1 is a pseudogene locus. The CDR3 is 15 amino acids. CDR3 residues: CASSKKGRVGYGYTF. The CDR3 coding sequence is TGTGCCAGCAGCAAAAAGGGCAGGGTGGGCTATGGCTACACCTTC.

The chain is built from TRBV5-6 and TRBJ2-3, with 12 bases identical to TRBD2. V gave up 6 bases and J gave up 3 bases; unmatched junction bases: 2. This CDR3 spans 14 amino acids. Germline V gene sequence: CDR1 SGHDT, CDR2 YYEEEE. The CDR3 loop reads CASTGLAGTDTQYF. In nucleotides, the CDR3 is TGTGCCAGCACCGGACTAGCGGGGACAGATACGCAGTATTTT.

This clone was seen more than once but under ten times. This chain links TRBV5-1 with TRBJ2-2; 10 bases agree with TRBD2. The CDR3 has 15 amino acids. Per the germline V gene, CDR1 is SGHRS and CDR2 is YFSETQ. The ends lost 4 bases at V and 2 bases at J; junction bases unmatched: 2. The CDR3: CASSGTSVNTGELFF. CDR3 in DNA: TGCGCCAGCAGCGGGACTAGCGTAAACACCGGGGAGCTGTTTTTT.

This chain connects TRBV11-2 to TRBJ2-7; tentatively, D is TRBD2 (5 bases). The length of the CDR3 is 15 residues. Trimming took 0 bases from V and 0 from J, leaving 9 bases between them. CDR1 and CDR2 from the germline V gene are SGHAT and FQNNGV. The CDR3 spells CASSLDSGSSYEQYF. DNA of the CDR3: TGTGCCAGCAGCTTAGACAGCGGTAGCTCCTACGAGCAGTACTTC.

The J gene is TRBJ2-3, the V gene TRBV10-3, with TRBD2 identical over 8 bases. The CDR3 is 17 residues long. Germline trimming cut 0 bases from V and 4 bases from J; bases unmatched to any gene: 9. Germline V lookup: CDR1 ENHRY, CDR2 SYGVKD. For the CDR3, the DNA is TGTGCCATCAGTGAGTCGGGGGTAGCGGGAAAGTCAGATACGCAGTATTTT. This encodes CAISESGVAGKSDTQYF.

This rearrangement joins TRBV18 to TRBJ2-3; D is ambiguous. The CDR3 runs 15 residues. Germline V gene data show CDR1 as KGHSH and CDR2 as LQKENI. Trimming took 1 base from V and 1 from J, leaving 9 bases between them. For the CDR3, the DNA is TGTGCCAGCTCACCACAGCTTGTTGGCACAGATACGCAGTATTTT. Translating gives CASSPQLVGTDTQYF.

The rearrangement links TRBV30 to TRBJ2-6, with D unclear. V lost 2 bases, J lost 3 bases, and 20 bases lay in between. The germline V gene has CDR1 GTSNPN and CDR2 SVGIG (reference sequence). The CDR3 runs 18 residues. The CDR3 protein is CAWSSRNSLISGANVLTF. CDR3 DNA sequence: TGTGCCTGGAGTTCGAGAAACAGTCTTATCAGTGGGGCCAACGTCCTGACTTTC.

With regard to this clone: The junction differs from germline at one of its ends, possibly a read error. CDR3 sequence reads: CASSQTVNTEAFF. The DNA of the CDR3 is TGTGCTAGCAGCCAAACAGTGAACACTGAAGCTTTCTTT. This rearrangement joins TRBV7-7 to TRBJ1-1, with D uncertain. Germline V lookup: CDR1 SSHAT, CDR2 FNYEAQ (reference sequence). CDR3 size: 13 residues.

V usage is TRBV19 and J usage is TRBJ2-1; 12 bases map to TRBD2. Germline V gives CDR1 LNHDA, CDR2 SQIVND (reference sequence). CDR3 length: 16 residues. V shed 6 bases, J shed 8 bases, and the junction held 11 bases outside the gene matches. As DNA, the CDR3 is TGTGCCAGTAGGACCCACCTAGCGGGAGGGGGGGATGAGCAGTTCTTC. It translates to CASRTHLAGGGDEQFF.

The chain couples TRBV4-1 to TRBJ2-1; 11 bases match TRBD2. Germline trimming cut 1 base from V and 4 bases from J; bases unmatched to any gene: 9. The V gene's germline CDR1 is MGHRA and CDR2 YSYEKL. This CDR3 is built from 18 residues. The CDR3 DNA follows: TGCGCCAGCAGCCAAGTAGGGGGAAGACTAGCGGGGTACAATGAGCAGTTCTTC. This translates into CASSQVGGRLAGYNEQFF.

The chain combines TRBV29-1 with TRBJ2-7; D unclear. This CDR3 spans 12 amino acids. Trimming pared 7 bases from V and 2 bases from J, leaving 12 bases between. Germline values: CDR1 SQVTM, CDR2 ANQGSEA. The DNA for the CDR3 is TGCAGCGCCGCCTCGGTTCCCTACGAGCAGTACTTC. Translated, it gives CSAASVPYEQYF.

The J gene is TRBJ1-2, the V gene TRBV6-5; TRBD1 matches at 7 bases. The V gene end was trimmed by 2 bases and the J gene end by 4 bases; junction bases not matched to a gene: 10. CDR1 MNHEY and CDR2 SVGAGI come from the germline V gene. The CDR3 spans 16 residues. CDR3 loop: CASSYVLAGGGYGYTF. The CDR3 nucleotides are TGTGCCAGCAGTTACGTCTTGGCAGGGGGTGGCTATGGCTACACCTTC.

CDR3 region: CASSLSGGPQETQYF. The CDR3 DNA is TGTGCCAGCTCACTGTCGGGAGGACCCCAAGAGACCCAGTACTTC. The chain joins TRBV18 to TRBJ2-5, with 7 bases fitting TRBD2. Germline loops: CDR1 KGHSH, CDR2 LQKENI. This CDR3 contains 15 residues. With 4 bases clipped from V and 1 base from J, the junction kept 6 bases outside the gene matches.

This chain links TRBV28 with TRBJ2-3, with 12 bases lining up with TRBD2. In germline, CDR1 is MDHEN, CDR2 SYDVKM. CDR3 length: 17 amino acids. The V and J ends lost 8 bases and 4 bases, in that order; junction bases with no gene match: 13. The CDR3 protein is CASGKPGLAGRADTQYF. For the CDR3, the DNA is TGTGCCAGCGGGAAACCGGGACTAGCGGGTCGGGCAGATACGCAGTATTTT.

The chain is built from TRBV10-3 and TRBJ2-1; D possibly corresponds to TRBD1 (5 bases). CDR1 ENHRY and CDR2 SYGVKD come from the germline V gene. There are 15 residues in the CDR3. V was cut by 3 bases and J by 6 bases, with 15 bases left in between. CDR3 in amino acids: CAISERDRKGNEQFF. The CDR3 DNA reads as TGTGCCATCAGTGAAAGAGACAGAAAGGGCAATGAGCAGTTCTTC.

The gene calls are TRBV6-6 and TRBJ2-4; weak D call: TRBD2 (6 bases). With 11 bases removed from V and 7 bases from J, the gap between germline ends came to 18 bases. Germline CDR1 and CDR2: MNHNY and SVGAGI (reference sequence). This CDR3 has 13 residues. The DNA of the CDR3 is TGTGCCGTCCGGGACTCAACGGGGAACATTCAGTACTTC. Protein sequence: CAVRDSTGNIQYF.

V gene TRBV10-3 combines with J gene TRBJ2-5; unclear D gene. Germline V CDR1 and CDR2: ENHRY, SYGVKD. This CDR3 is built from 11 residues. The ends were cut back, 5 bases at V and 5 bases at J, with 6 bases in the middle. CDR3: CAISSRETQYF. CDR3 coding DNA: TGTGCCATCAGTTCTAGGGAGACCCAGTACTTC.

This clone was seen a single time. V and J are TRBV7-9 and TRBJ2-7; 8 nucleotides match TRBD2. The CDR3 length is 15 residues. V dropped 1 base and J dropped 2; count of bases not matched to a gene: 4. Germline V gene sequence: CDR1 SEHNR, CDR2 FQNEAQ (reference sequence). The CDR3 reads CASSLGAGGAYEQYF. CDR3 sequence (DNA): TGTGCCAGCAGCTTAGGCGCCGGGGGGGCCTACGAGCAGTACTTC. Together with reference TRBV7-9 and TRBJ2-7, the CDR3 gives the full variable domain: DTGVSQNPRHKITKRGQNVTFRCDPISEHNRLYWYRQTLGQGPEFLTYFQNEAQLEKSRLLSDRFSAERPKGSFSTLEIQRTEQGDSAMYLCASSLGAGGAYEQYFGPGTRLTVT.

V is TRBV5-1 and J is TRBJ1-4, with 11 nucleotides matching TRBD1. V gave up 4 bases and J gave up 6 bases; unmatched junction bases: 14. The germline gives CDR1 SGHRS, CDR2 YFSETQ. This CDR3 has 18 amino acids. The CDR3 spells CASSRTGTGGTFYEKLFF. CDR3 DNA sequence: TGCGCCAGCAGCCGTACCGGGACAGGGGGTACATTCTATGAAAAACTGTTTTTT.

The rearrangement uses TRBV28 and TRBJ2-1, with TRBD2 identical over 7 bases. Germline V CDR1 and CDR2: MDHEN, SYDVKM. This CDR3 contains 16 residues. V lost 4 bases to trimming and J lost 7 bases; unmatched junction nucleotides: 13. The CDR3, as DNA: TGTGCCAGCAGTTCCCCTCAAAGTAGCGGGTGGAATGAGCAGTTCTTC. This sequence encodes CASSSPQSSGWNEQFF.

The chain joins TRBV5-5 to TRBJ2-7, with 9 bases fitting TRBD2. The ends lost 1 base at V and 3 bases at J; junction bases unmatched: 8. CDR3 size: 16 residues. Germline V gives CDR1 SGHKS, CDR2 YYEKEE (reference sequence). CDR3 residues: CASSLRVAGGIYEQYF. The CDR3 nucleotides read TGTGCCAGCAGCTTGCGTGTGGCGGGAGGGATCTACGAGCAGTACTTC.